This T cell receptor beta chain was documented in a study of a mutant IDH1 vaccine in newly diagnosed glioma. About the study: Males made up about 60% and females approximately 40% of treated patients, whose mean age was around 40 years. Every participant had undergone radiotherapy, temozolomide, or both before, and most underwent both.

Profiling relied on immunoSEQ multiplex PCR, and the TCRdb table lists in-frame clones only, not all of them. This sample yields under 65,000 clones, of which approximately 81% are seen a single time; about 21% belongs to the top ten. This clone was seen a single time. Time point of the sample: baseline, week 1 (first vaccination visit). Stated treatment: pre-vaccination baseline after standard-of-care therapy. New WHO grade 3 or 4 astrocytomas that were IDH1-mutant and ATRX-lost had been found in donors. The CDR3 contains 14 residues. In germline, CDR1 is SGHTA, CDR2 FQGNSA. V was trimmed by 3 bases and J by 9 bases, leaving 12 bases between them.

The J gene is TRBJ1-6, the V gene TRBV7-2, with a weak D call TRBD1 (6 bases). The material sequenced was PBMCs, taken from a glioma patient treated with radiotherapy, temozolomide or both. The TCR originated in a man aged 18 to 30 with glioma. In DNA, the CDR3 is TGTGCCAGCAGCTTCCGGGACATAACTTCACCCCTCCACTTT. Translated: CASSFRDITSPLHF.